A single sample is the source of the 23 T cell receptor beta chains below, sequenced in a study of beta chain features in type 1 diabetes (dated 2018 in TCRdb). The library was prepared using the immunoSEQ multiplex PCR assay. All of the isolated RNA was reverse transcribed with the High Capacity cDNA Reverse Transcription Kit, so expressed TCRB transcripts were sequenced. TCRdb provides this immuneACCESS table in a form limited to in-frame rearrangements. Some clones are lacking; in checked studies, under half of them reflect an unresolved V gene, and why the rest are absent is not known. The table for this sample lists fewer than 350,000 clones; under 8.5% of them were counted only once. The top ten clones comprise over 0.8% of the sample. The specimen was central memory CD4+ T cells from blood. These receptors all come from a woman younger than 35 in good health.

This clone was picked up a small number of times. The V gene is TRBV2, the J gene TRBJ1-1; tentatively, D is TRBD1 (6 bases). The CDR3 is 14 residues long. The V end was cut by 2 bases, the J end by 6 bases, with 13 bases between. In germline, CDR1 is SNHLY, CDR2 FYNNEI. The DNA for the CDR3 is TGTGCCAGCAGTGAACTACTGCAGGGGTCTGAAGCTTTCTTT. Amino acid sequence: CASSELLQGSEAFF.

The chain is built from TRBV6-5 and TRBJ2-5; D remains ambiguous. Trimming took 5 bases from V and 4 from J, leaving 11 bases between them. Germline CDR1 and CDR2: MNHEY and SVGAGI. This CDR3 has 13 amino acids. The DNA of the CDR3 is TGTGCCAGCAGTCTGTTGTCGGGAGAGACCCAGTACTTC. Translation: CASSLLSGETQYF.

V and J are TRBV7-3 and TRBJ2-1; D unclear. Trimming cost V 5 bases and J 8 bases, with 13 bases left between them. The CDR3 sequence is 13 residues long. The germline CDR1 and CDR2 sequences are SGHTA and FQGTGA. The CDR3 region has the DNA TGTGCCAGCAGCAACCCCCACAGTTATGAGCAGTTCTTC. Its protein is CASSNPHSYEQFF.

The rearrangement joins TRBV5-1 to TRBJ2-3; 9 nucleotides line up with TRBD2. V dropped 0 bases and J dropped 1; count of bases not matched to a gene: 6. Germline CDR1 is SGHRS and CDR2 is YFSETQ. The CDR3 length is 17 residues. This CDR3 is CASSLATAGGGTDTQYF. DNA for the CDR3: TGCGCCAGCAGCTTGGCCACCGCGGGGGGGGGCACAGATACGCAGTATTTT.

In its sample, this clone was seen a few times. This chain joins TRBV15 and TRBJ2-3, with 10 bases identical to TRBD2. Trimming cost V 2 bases and J 5 bases; bases outside gene matches: 1. The CDR3 spans 14 residues. Germline CDR1 LNHNV, CDR2 YYDKDF (reference sequence). CDR3 bases: TGTGCCACCAGCAGAACTAGCGGGATAGATACGCAGTATTTT. This translates into CATSRTSGIDTQYF.

This clone came up a few times. V is TRBV7-2 and J is TRBJ2-1; 8 positions agree with TRBD2. This CDR3 has 15 amino acids. CDR1 SGHTA and CDR2 FQGNSA come from the germline V gene. The V and J ends lost 5 bases and 8 bases, in that order; junction bases with no gene match: 11. Here the CDR3 reads CASSQGLEWTDEQFF. The CDR3 DNA reads TGTGCCAGCAGCCAGGGACTAGAATGGACCGATGAGCAGTTCTTC.

The chain employs TRBV29-1 and TRBJ2-1; TRBD1 aligns across 10 bases. Germline trimming cut 4 bases from V and 6 bases from J; bases unmatched to any gene: 6. Germline V gene sequence: CDR1 SQVTM, CDR2 ANQGSEA. This CDR3 is 14 amino acids long. The CDR3 here is CSVGTGGVGNEQFF. Here the CDR3 DNA reads TGCAGCGTTGGGACAGGGGGAGTAGGCAATGAGCAGTTCTTC.

V and J are TRBV4-1 and TRBJ1-6, with a possible D match to TRBD1 (5 bases). The CDR3 runs to 16 residues. Germline assignment: CDR1 MGHRA and CDR2 YSYEKL. V lost 0 bases and J 10 bases, leaving 16 bases between the germline ends. The CDR3 sequence: CASSQDRAGTGSPLHF. The DNA of the CDR3 is TGCGCCAGCAGCCAAGATCGGGCAGGGACTGGGTCACCCCTCCACTTT.

The sample holds a few counts of this clone. The chain links TRBV19 to TRBJ1-5, with no clear D. The CDR3 covers 12 residues. CDR1 and CDR2 (germline): LNHDA, SQIVND (reference sequence). Trimming took off 7 bases at V and 2 bases at J, with 6 bases between the two ends. The CDR3: CASNEGNQPQHF. The CDR3 DNA reads TGTGCCAGTAACGAGGGCAATCAGCCCCAGCATTTT.

This rearrangement joins TRBV10-3 to TRBJ1-2; TRBD1 agrees at 8 bases. V trimming: 10 bases; J trimming: 6 bases; junction bases outside the gene matches: 13. Germline CDR1 is ENHRY and CDR2 is SYGVKD. The CDR3 contains 14 residues. The CDR3 DNA sequence: TGTGCCACCTTGACAGGGGTGGTTGATGATGGCTACACCTTC. It yields the protein CATLTGVVDDGYTF.

This clone was picked up a small number of times. The chain employs TRBV7-8 and TRBJ2-2; D is possibly TRBD1 (5 bases). Germline assignment: CDR1 SGHVS and CDR2 FQNEAQ. V lost 5 bases and J 2 bases, leaving 9 bases between the germline ends. The CDR3 spans 14 residues. Written as DNA, the CDR3 is TGTGCCAGCAGCACCCGGACAAACACCGGGGAGCTGTTTTTT. Protein: CASSTRTNTGELFF.

In its sample, this clone was seen a few times. The genes are TRBV7-2 and TRBJ2-1; 12 bases are a match to TRBD2. Germline CDR1 SGHTA, CDR2 FQGNSA. This CDR3 region has 15 residues. The V and J ends lost 6 bases and 10 bases, in that order; junction bases with no gene match: 10. In nucleotides, the CDR3 is TGTGCCAGCAGTTGGACTAGCGGGATGGGTGAGGAGCAGTTCTTC. Translated: CASSWTSGMGEEQFF.

The chain employs TRBV18 and TRBJ2-7; D may correspond to TRBD1 or TRBD2 (6 bases each). Germline V gene lookup returns CDR1 KGHSH and CDR2 LQKENI. Trimming cost V 3 bases and J 6 bases, with 15 bases left between them. The CDR3 covers 14 residues. CDR3 amino acids: CASSPGRGQGEQYV. The CDR3, as DNA: TGTGCCAGCTCACCTGGACGGGGGCAAGGCGAGCAGTACGTC.

This rearrangement joins TRBV7-8 to TRBJ2-7; D might be TRBD2 (7 bases). V lost 8 bases and J lost 7, with 18 bases in between. Germline CDR1 is SGHVS and CDR2 is FQNEAQ. The CDR3 consists of 13 residues. CDR3 nucleotide sequence: TGTGCCAGCGGACTAGGGGGAGGGAGAGAGCAGTACTTC. This encodes CASGLGGGREQYF.

The rearrangement links TRBV28 to TRBJ2-7; 8 positions agree with TRBD2. The CDR3 loop spans 15 amino acids. After removal of 4 bases from V and 4 bases from J, the junction contained 9 bases not matched to a gene. Germline CDR1 is MDHEN and CDR2 is SYDVKM. This chain's CDR3 is CASSSVGLVRYEQYV. The DNA of the CDR3 is TGTGCCAGCAGTTCCGTGGGACTAGTGAGGTACGAGCAGTACGTC.

The table lists this clone with a few counts. The sample contains more than one DNA sequence encoding this CDR3. This chain connects TRBV2 to TRBJ2-7; the match to TRBD1 covers 7 bases. Germline V gene lookup returns CDR1 SNHLY and CDR2 FYNNEI. J was trimmed by 0 bases and V by 5 bases; bases with no gene match: 4. The CDR3 runs to 14 residues. The CDR3, as DNA: TGTGCCAGCAGTAGACAGGGTGCCTCCTACGAGCAGTACTTC. Translating gives CASSRQGASYEQYF.

This clone was seen only a few times. This chain connects TRBV5-6 to TRBJ2-3, with 10 positions matching TRBD2. Germline CDR1 is SGHDT and CDR2 is YYEEEE. CDR3 size: 16 residues. The V and J ends lost 4 bases and 2 bases, in that order; junction bases with no gene match: 7. CDR3 amino acids: CASSRRTSGLTDTQYF. DNA of the CDR3: TGTGCCAGCAGCCGTCGGACTAGCGGTCTCACAGATACGCAGTATTTT.

Notes on this clone: Other nucleotide sequences from this sample produce the same CDR3. The chain links TRBV5-1 to TRBJ2-7; 12 positions match TRBD2. The CDR3 consists of 14 residues. V shed 3 bases, J shed 4 bases, and the junction held 2 bases outside the gene matches. Germline V lookup: CDR1 SGHRS, CDR2 YFSETQ. The CDR3 region is CASSSTSGSYEQYF. CDR3 DNA: TGCGCCAGCAGCTCGACTAGCGGGAGTTACGAGCAGTACTTC.

In the case of this clone: The sample has other DNA sequences that encode this CDR3 too. The chain links TRBV29-1 to TRBJ2-1; D is unresolved. The CDR3 extends over 14 amino acids. Trimming left V 3 bases short and J 0 bases short, with 9 bases between. Looked up from germline, CDR1 is SQVTM and CDR2 is ANQGSEA. The CDR3 nucleotides read TGCAGCGTTGATGGTCCAAGCTCCTACAATGAGCAGTTCTTC. It is translated as CSVDGPSSYNEQFF.

In its sample, this clone was seen a few times. This sequence joins TRBV28 and TRBJ2-1, with 9 bases aligning to TRBD1. The V gene end was trimmed by 8 bases and the J gene end by 1 base; junction bases not matched to a gene: 6. The germline V gene encodes CDR1 MDHEN and CDR2 SYDVKM. This CDR3 spans 15 amino acids. CDR3 residues: CASLGTGLSYNEQFF. Written as DNA, the CDR3 is TGTGCCAGCTTAGGGACAGGGTTGTCCTACAATGAGCAGTTCTTC.

The genes are TRBV28 and TRBJ2-5; 7 bases are shared with TRBD1. Germline V gene sequence: CDR1 MDHEN, CDR2 SYDVKM. Trimming took 4 bases from V and 2 from J; bases not matched to a gene: 13. The CDR3 has 17 residues. The CDR3 nucleotides read TGTGCCAGCAGTTACCCCTACGGGACAGAAGGGCAAGAGACCCAGTACTTC. It translates to CASSYPYGTEGQETQYF.

The V call is TRBV11-1, the J call TRBJ2-2, with D perhaps matching TRBD1 (6 bases). Germline CDR1 reads SGHAT; CDR2 reads FQDESV (reference sequence). This CDR3 spans 14 amino acids. V lost 5 bases and J lost 4, with 11 bases in between. CDR3 region: CASSRSDSTGELFF. CDR3 DNA sequence: TGTGCCAGCAGCCGCTCGGACAGCACCGGGGAGCTGTTTTTT.

This clone came up a few times. The rearrangement links TRBV11-2 to TRBJ2-3; TRBD1 might be the D (6 bases). V shed 4 bases and J shed 3 bases, with 17 bases lying between them. CDR1 and CDR2 (germline): SGHAT, FQNNGV. This CDR3 comprises 16 residues. In DNA, the CDR3 is TGTGCCAGCAGCTCCACTACAGGGAGTGGGACAGATACGCAGTATTTT. The encoded protein is CASSSTTGSGTDTQYF.